This T cell receptor (beta chain) is from a study of beta chain features in type 1 diabetes. Study-wide context: All samples yielded roughly 110 million examined sorted cells.

This clone was detected a few times. Every bit of the isolated RNA underwent reverse transcription, so sequencing read expressed TCRB transcripts. Measured with immunoSEQ multiplex PCR; TCRdb has only the in-frame clones, and not every one. The table has 330,000 or so clones, about 20% seen once. Purities in excess of 95% were seen in all sorted populations. The clonotype originates from a woman under 30 in good health. Source material: naive CD4+ T cells from blood.

The DNA of the CDR3 is TGTGCCAGCAGTGTCGCGTGGAACACTGAAGCTTTCTTT. This codes for CASSVAWNTEAFF. The chain is built from TRBV25-1 and TRBJ1-1; no clear D gene. V lost 4 bases to trimming and J lost 1 base, with 7 bases between them. The CDR3 extends over 13 amino acids. The V gene's germline CDR1 is MGHDK and CDR2 SYGVNS. Based on the CDR3 plus reference TRBV25-1 and TRBJ1-1, the full variable domain is EADIYQTPRYLVIGTGKKITLECSQTMGHDKMYWYQQDPGMELHLIHYSYGVNSTEKGDLSSESTVSRIRTEHFPLTLESARPSHTSQYLCASSVAWNTEAFFGQGTRLTVV.